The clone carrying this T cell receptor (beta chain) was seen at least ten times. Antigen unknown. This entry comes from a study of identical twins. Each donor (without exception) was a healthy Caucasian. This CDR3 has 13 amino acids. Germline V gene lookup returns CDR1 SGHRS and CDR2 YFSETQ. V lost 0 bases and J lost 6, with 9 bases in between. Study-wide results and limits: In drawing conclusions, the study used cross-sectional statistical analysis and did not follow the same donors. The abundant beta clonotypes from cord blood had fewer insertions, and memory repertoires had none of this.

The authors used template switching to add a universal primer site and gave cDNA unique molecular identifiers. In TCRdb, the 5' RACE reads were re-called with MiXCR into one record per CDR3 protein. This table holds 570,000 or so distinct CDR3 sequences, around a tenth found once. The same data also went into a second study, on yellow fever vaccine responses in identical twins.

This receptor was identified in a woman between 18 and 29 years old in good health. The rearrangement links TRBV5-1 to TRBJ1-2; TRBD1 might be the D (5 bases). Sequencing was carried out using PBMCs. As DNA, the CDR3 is TGCGCCAGCAGCTTGGAGTCGGGACATGGCTACACCTTC. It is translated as CASSLESGHGYTF. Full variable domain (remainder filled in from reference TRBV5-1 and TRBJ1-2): KAGVTQTPRYLIKTRGQQVTLSCSPISGHRSVSWYQQTPGQGLQFLFEYFSETQRNKGNFPGRFSGRQFSNSRSEMNVSTLELGDSALYLCASSLESGHGYTFGSGTRLTVV.